The TCR beta chain under discussion was sequenced for a study of cytomegalovirus exposure and HLA in healthy donors. Overall study results and limits: TCR beta sequences numbering 15,000 to 20,000 were associated with HLA alleles at 0.05 false discovery rate in a later analysis. According to an earlier analysis, most TCR beta V segments yielded productive rearrangements about 87% or about 30% of the time. A later analysis found that most CMV-associated TCR beta chains appeared HLA-restricted. Researchers counted around 180 TCR beta chains as cytomegalovirus-associated.

Per germline, CDR1 MDHEN and CDR2 SYDVKM. The length of the CDR3 is 16 residues. V dropped 1 base and J dropped 2 bases, with 15 bases sitting between them. Primers included in the PCR were 60 Vbeta and 13 Jbeta primers. TCRdb's table, derived via immunoSEQ multiplex PCR, lists solely in-frame clones and lacks some. The top ten hold 8.6% of the sample, which has more than 95,000 clones, under 80% seen once. A word on this clone: Its antigen remains unidentified.

This chain connects TRBV28 to TRBJ2-7, with a weak D call TRBD1 (6 bases). The receptor's source is a woman in her 40s in good health and CMV-seropositive. Sequencing input: PBMCs. Written as DNA, the CDR3 is TGTGCCAGCAGTTTATTACGTAGAGGGGGACCCTACGAGCAGTACTTC. Protein product: CASSLLRRGGPYEQYF.